This T cell receptor beta chain was captured in a study of metastatic and nonmetastatic thyroid tumors. Across the study: Across peripheral blood and tumor or nodule tissue samples taken from malignant and benign thyroid patients, the repertoires were compared with one another.

This clone was seen repeatedly, ten times or more. What it binds is not known. Study results and caveats: Malignant tumors reportedly showed significantly higher TCR beta diversity than benign nodules in both blood and tumor.

The CDR3 has 13 residues. V was clipped by 0 bases and J by 9 bases, with 10 bases between them. Germline values: CDR1 SGHAT, CDR2 FQNNGV. As handled by the study authors: The study's classifier, a distant-metastasis tool for papillary thyroid cancer, was built using CDR3 differences across clinicopathological groups. MiXCR was used by TCRdb to re-call the PCR reads. These V and J calls originate from TCRdb's pipeline instead of the authors' own analysis. The sample yields about 9,500 clones, less than 30% seen once. Every patient underwent thyroid surgery untreated. The sample taken for sequencing was tumor tissue. The clonotype was recovered from a female donor with papillary thyroid cancer or a benign thyroid nodule (not recorded which). Some clones in this sample may be carry-over from other donors' samples. The chain carries TRBV11-2 and TRBJ2-3; D possibly corresponds to TRBD2 (6 bases). The CDR3 DNA follows: TGTGCCAGCAGCTTAGAACCGGGAGCAACGCAGTATTTT. This encodes CASSLEPGATQYF.